The 17 T cell receptor beta chains reported below all come from one sample, sequenced in a study of cytomegalovirus exposure and HLA in healthy donors (dated by TCRdb to about 2017). Receptors were amplified or captured by the immunoSEQ multiplex PCR assay. A mixture of 60 forward primers for TCR Vbeta segments and 13 reverse primers for TCR Jbeta segments was used in the multiplex PCR. Imported from immuneACCESS, the table was reduced by TCRdb to in-frame sequences with V and J called. These copies leave out some clones; in studies compared against another copy, an unresolved V gene accounts for under half, and the cause of the remainder is not known. In all, the sample holds approximately 170,000 clones, and about 85% of those were seen once. Jointly, the top ten make up 1.3% of the sample. Sequenced: PBMCs. The receptors were sampled from a man between 50 and 59 years old in good health and CMV-seropositive.

On this clone itself: The junction differs from germline at one of its ends, possibly a read error. The J gene is TRBJ1-5, the V gene TRBV27; D possibly corresponds to TRBD1 (6 bases). This CDR3 region has 14 residues. CDR1 and CDR2 from the germline V gene are MNHEY and SMNVEV (reference sequence). The DNA of the CDR3 is TGTGCCAGCAGTACAGGGTTCAGCAAGCAGCCCCAGCATTTT. It is translated as CASSTGFSKQPQHF.

This chain connects TRBV7-6 to TRBJ2-7; 7 bases are shared with TRBD2. With V trimmed by 6 bases and J by 1 base, 3 bases remained unmatched. Per the germline V gene, CDR1 is SGHVS and CDR2 is FNYEAQ. The CDR3 has 13 residues. CDR3 protein: CASSRGVSYEQYF. CDR3 sequence (DNA): TGTGCCAGCAGTCGGGGGGTGTCCTACGAGCAGTACTTC.

The V gene is TRBV18, the J gene TRBJ2-5; 10 bases fit TRBD1. There are 15 residues in the CDR3. The germline gives CDR1 KGHSH, CDR2 LQKENI. V dropped 6 bases and J dropped 5; count of bases not matched to a gene: 9. CDR3 protein: CASSPDRGPGETQYF. CDR3 nucleotides: TGTGCCAGCTCCCCCGACAGGGGGCCCGGGGAGACCCAGTACTTC.

The rearrangement links TRBV6-1 to TRBJ1-1; no clear D gene. The CDR3 runs to 15 residues. Germline V gene data show CDR1 as MNHNS and CDR2 as SASEGT. V was pared by 2 bases and J by 1 base, with 11 bases between. CDR3 DNA sequence: TGTGCCAGCAGTGAAAAGGGAGTGGGGAACACTGAAGCTTTCTTT. Protein product: CASSEKGVGNTEAFF.

The chain employs TRBV10-3 and TRBJ2-2, with 9 bases that match TRBD2. In germline, CDR1 is ENHRY, CDR2 SYGVKD. This CDR3 comprises 17 residues. V dropped 2 bases and J dropped 7; count of bases not matched to a gene: 11. CDR3 DNA sequence: TGTGCCATCAGTGAGGTCTCGGAGGGACTAGCAAACGGGGAGCTGTTTTTT. It codes for CAISEVSEGLANGELFF.

The genes are TRBV2 and TRBJ1-1; 8 bases match TRBD1. The CDR3 covers 18 residues. Trimming cost V 2 bases and J 1 base; bases outside gene matches: 12. CDR1 is SNHLY, CDR2 FYNNEI, per germline. This CDR3 is CASSETPQGAVTNTEAFF. As DNA, the CDR3 is TGTGCCAGCAGTGAAACACCTCAGGGGGCGGTCACGAACACTGAAGCTTTCTTT.

This rearrangement joins TRBV28 to TRBJ2-4; perhaps TRBD1 as D (6 bases). CDR1 and CDR2 (germline): MDHEN, SYDVKM. V gave up 6 bases and J gave up 0 bases, with 9 bases separating them. The CDR3 is 14 residues long. CDR3 DNA sequence: TGTGCCAGCAGCCTACAGGGAGCCAAAAACATTCAGTACTTC. It translates to CASSLQGAKNIQYF.

In DNA form, the CDR3 reads TGTGCCAGCAGCCGGACAGGGGCACAACCCCAGCATTTT. It specifies CASSRTGAQPQHF. The V and J genes are TRBV7-8 and TRBJ1-5, with 9 bases matching TRBD1. V was clipped by 5 bases and J by 10 bases; unmatched bases: 6. Germline CDR1 is SGHVS and CDR2 is FQNEAQ. There are 13 residues in the CDR3.

The genes are TRBV28 and TRBJ1-2, with 9 bases matching TRBD1. V dropped 5 bases and J dropped 6; count of bases not matched to a gene: 7. Germline-derived CDR1 and CDR2 are MDHEN and SYDVKM. This CDR3 is built from 14 residues. The CDR3 loop is CASSNPGTGNGYTF. In DNA, the CDR3 is TGTGCCAGCAGTAACCCCGGGACAGGGAATGGCTACACCTTC.

This chain connects TRBV5-6 to TRBJ2-3; 8 bases match TRBD2. V lost 6 bases, J lost 7 bases, and 13 bases stayed unmatched. CDR1 SGHDT and CDR2 YYEEEE come from the germline V gene. The length of the CDR3 is 15 residues. This CDR3 reads CASTISGTRGYTQYF. The CDR3 DNA reads TGTGCCAGCACCATATCGGGGACTAGAGGTTATACGCAGTATTTT.

The chain carries TRBV27 and TRBJ2-3; a weak D match, TRBD1 (6 bases). V lost 4 bases and J 2 bases, leaving 10 bases between the germline ends. The CDR3 has 14 residues. Per the germline V gene, CDR1 is MNHEY and CDR2 is SMNVEV (reference sequence). The CDR3 sequence is CASSYYRDTDTQYF. The CDR3, as DNA: TGTGCCAGCAGTTACTACAGGGACACAGATACGCAGTATTTT.

This clone was detected a few times. The chain employs TRBV27 and TRBJ2-7; a possible D gene is TRBD1 (6 bases). From germline, CDR1 is MNHEY and CDR2 SMNVEV (reference sequence). V was trimmed by 2 bases and J by 7 bases, leaving 12 bases between them. This CDR3 has 13 residues. The CDR3 reads CASSLAQGREQYF. CDR3 DNA sequence: TGTGCCAGCAGTTTAGCACAGGGTCGGGAGCAGTACTTC.

The CDR3 here is CAWSVPQGRPYEQYF. The CDR3 nucleotides are TGTGCCTGGAGTGTACCGCAGGGGCGACCGTACGAGCAGTACTTC. The J gene is TRBJ2-7, the V gene TRBV30; the D gene is possibly TRBD1 (6 bases). V lost 0 bases, J lost 4 bases, and 16 bases lay in between. Germline V gene data show CDR1 as GTSNPN and CDR2 as SVGIG (reference sequence). There are 15 residues in the CDR3.

The chain is built from TRBV4-3 and TRBJ1-3, with D possibly being TRBD1 (6 bases). Trimming cost V 3 bases and J 4 bases, with 13 bases left between them. This CDR3 is 15 amino acids long. Germline V CDR1 and CDR2: LGHNA, YSLEER. This chain's CDR3 is CASSHGTPPGNTIYF. In DNA form, the CDR3 reads TGCGCCAGCAGCCACGGGACACCTCCGGGAAACACCATATATTTT.

On this clone: In the same sample, other DNA sequences code for this CDR3. The chain combines TRBV9 with TRBJ1-1, with D unresolved. This CDR3 has 13 residues. Germline CDR1 SGDLS, CDR2 YYNGEE. Trimming removed 0 bases at V and 1 base at J, with 4 bases between. CDR3 protein: CASSVAGNTEAFF. The CDR3 nucleotides are TGTGCCAGCAGCGTAGCCGGGAACACTGAAGCTTTCTTT.

The rearrangement uses TRBV7-2 and TRBJ2-1, with D possibly TRBD2 on 7 matching bases. V gave up 1 base and J gave up 8 bases, with 12 bases separating them. Looked up from germline, CDR1 is SGHTA and CDR2 is FQGNSA. This CDR3 is built from 14 residues. The CDR3 loop reads CASSLVGGRYEQFF. In DNA, the CDR3 is TGTGCCAGCAGCTTAGTGGGGGGGCGGTATGAGCAGTTCTTC. The full variable domain, with the rest looked up from reference TRBV7-2 and TRBJ2-1, is GAGVSQSPSNKVTEKGKDVELRCDPISGHTALYWYRQSLGQGLEFLIYFQGNSAPDKSGLPSDRFSAERTGGSVSTLTIQRTQQEDSAVYLCASSLVGGRYEQFFGPGTRLTVL.

This rearrangement joins TRBV5-6 to TRBJ2-7; 8 bases match TRBD1. The CDR3 length is 14 residues. J gave up 0 bases and V 6 bases, and 5 bases lay outside the gene matches. Germline V CDR1 and CDR2: SGHDT, YYEEEE. In nucleotides, the CDR3 is TGTGCCAGCAACCCCGGGACAGGCTCCTACGAGCAGTACTTC. It encodes CASNPGTGSYEQYF.